The 26 T cell receptor beta chains listed next were all sequenced from one sample in a study of cytomegalovirus exposure and HLA in healthy donors. Primers: 60 Vbeta forward and 13 Jbeta reverse. Libraries were prepared by immunoSEQ multiplex PCR; TCRdb keeps only in-frame clonotypes and omits some of them. There are under 200,000 clones in the sample; 75% occur only once, and just under 5% lies in the top ten. Input material: PBMCs. These receptors all come from a male donor in good health and CMV-seronegative.

The chain is built from TRBV7-8 and TRBJ1-5; D may be TRBD1 (5 bases). This CDR3 contains 14 residues. Trimming took 2 bases from V and 4 from J, leaving 9 bases between them. Per the germline V gene, CDR1 is SGHVS and CDR2 is FQNEAQ. The CDR3 loop is CASSLNRGNQPQHF. The DNA of the CDR3 is TGTGCCAGCAGCTTAAATCGGGGGAATCAGCCCCAGCATTTT.

V usage is TRBV30 and J usage is TRBJ2-7; 10 nucleotides line up with TRBD2. Germline CDR1 and CDR2: GTSNPN and SVGIG (reference sequence). This CDR3 contains 17 residues. The junction had 14 bases not matched to a gene; V was cut back by 3 bases and J by 3 bases. The CDR3 bases are TGTGCCTGGAGCGCAAGCCCCGGGACTAGCGCAATCTACGAGCAGTACTTC. Amino acid sequence: CAWSASPGTSAIYEQYF.

This rearrangement joins TRBV19 to TRBJ1-1; D is undetermined. This CDR3 region has 16 residues. Germline lookup yields CDR1 LNHDA and CDR2 SQIVND (reference sequence). Deletions cut 2 bases from V and 0 bases from J, with 13 bases between. The CDR3 nucleotides read TGTGCCAGTAGTATAAATCATCAGCGGCTGAACACTGAAGCTTTCTTT. Encoded protein: CASSINHQRLNTEAFF.

The V and J genes are TRBV4-1 and TRBJ2-3, with TRBD2 identical over 15 bases. Germline loops: CDR1 MGHRA, CDR2 YSYEKL. Unmatched junction bases numbered 1, after V lost 3 bases and J lost 6 bases. This CDR3 spans 15 amino acids. CDR3 DNA: TGCGCCAGCAGCCACGGACTAGCGGGGGGGGATACGCAGTATTTT. It specifies CASSHGLAGGDTQYF.

The V call is TRBV19, the J call TRBJ1-4; D is perhaps TRBD1 (5 bases). Germline CDR1 is LNHDA and CDR2 is SQIVND (reference sequence). This CDR3 has 15 residues. V was clipped by 6 bases and J by 4 bases, with 15 bases between them. The CDR3 DNA reads TGTGCCAGTAGCCACGTGTCGGGGGGTAATGAAAAACTGTTTTTT. It encodes CASSHVSGGNEKLFF. The variable domain in full, completed from reference TRBV19 and TRBJ1-4, reads DGGITQSPKYLFRKEGQNVTLSCEQNLNHDAMYWYRQDPGQGLRLIYYSQIVNDFQKGDIAEGYSVSREKKESFPLTVTSAQKNPTAFYLCASSHVSGGNEKLFFGSGTQLSVL.

CDR3: CASSSGEGTEAFF. The CDR3 DNA reads as TGTGCCAGCAGCTCGGGGGAGGGCACTGAAGCTTTCTTT. V usage is TRBV7-3 and J usage is TRBJ1-1, with a weak D call TRBD1 (5 bases). V was cut by 4 bases and J by 4 bases, with 10 bases left in between. The CDR3 covers 13 residues. Germline V gene sequence: CDR1 SGHTA, CDR2 FQGTGA.

The rearrangement uses TRBV28 and TRBJ1-1; D not certain. Trimming pared 7 bases from V and 6 bases from J, leaving 12 bases between. CDR1 is MDHEN and CDR2 is SYDVKM in the germline V gene. The CDR3 covers 12 residues. CDR3 loop: CASTDPGAEAFF. In DNA form, the CDR3 reads TGTGCCAGCACCGATCCCGGGGCTGAAGCTTTCTTT.

This clone showed up just a few times. Mismatch with germline at one junction end may stem from a read error. The chain uses TRBV28 and TRBJ2-5; 12 bases fit TRBD2. From germline, CDR1 is MDHEN and CDR2 SYDVKM. This CDR3 has 12 residues. The CDR3 loop reads CASRGTSGWSDF. The CDR3 DNA is TGTGCCAGCAGGGGGACTAGCGGGTGGTCGGACTTC.

CDR3 region: CASSLMMRGQGSGNTIYF. In nucleotides, the CDR3 is TGTGCCAGCAGCTTAATGATGCGGGGGCAGGGGTCTGGAAACACCATATATTTT. The chain has TRBV7-9 and TRBJ1-3; TRBD1 is a possible D gene (6 bases). Germline V gene data show CDR1 as SEHNR and CDR2 as FQNEAQ (reference sequence). This CDR3 has 18 amino acids. The ends were cut back, 2 bases at V and 1 base at J, with 18 bases in the middle.

The chain recombines TRBV6-5 with TRBJ2-3; 7 bases align to TRBD1. From germline, CDR1 is MNHEY and CDR2 SVGAGI. The V gene end was trimmed by 4 bases and the J gene end by 1 base; junction bases not matched to a gene: 5. The CDR3 extends over 15 amino acids. Here the CDR3 reads CASSSGTVRTDTQYF. In nucleotides, the CDR3 is TGTGCCAGCAGTTCCGGGACAGTCCGCACAGATACGCAGTATTTT.

This clone was picked up a small number of times. This sequence joins TRBV7-9 and TRBJ1-2; TRBD1 might be the D (6 bases). CDR1 and CDR2 (germline): SEHNR, FQNEAQ (reference sequence). V lost 5 bases and J 8 bases, leaving 15 bases between the germline ends. This CDR3 region has 13 residues. This CDR3 is CASSPSGAQGYTF. CDR3 DNA: TGTGCCAGCAGCCCCTCAGGGGCTCAAGGCTACACCTTC.

The CDR3 bases are TGTGCCAGCAGTGTGAGTAGGGGCTACGAGCAGTACTTC. It specifies CASSVSRGYEQYF. The chain carries TRBV6-1 and TRBJ2-7; TRBD1 might be the D (5 bases). Looked up from germline, CDR1 is MNHNS and CDR2 is SASEGT. The V end lost 4 bases, the J end lost 3 bases, and 10 bases lay between the germline ends. The CDR3 spans 13 residues.

The chain combines TRBV5-6 with TRBJ2-5; possibly TRBD1 for D (5 bases). The germline V and J ends were trimmed by 6 bases and 5 bases, with 17 bases remaining between them. This CDR3 contains 14 residues. CDR1 and CDR2 (germline): SGHDT, YYEEEE. CDR3 DNA: TGTGCCAGCAACTGGCTGACAGCTGGTGAGACCCAGTACTTC. Translating gives CASNWLTAGETQYF.

This clone showed up many times. The chain links TRBV6-4 to TRBJ2-6, with unresolved D. Germline CDR1 is MRHNA and CDR2 is SNTAGT. V lost 0 bases and J 0 bases, leaving 6 bases between the germline ends. The CDR3 covers 16 residues. CDR3: CASSDSSLSGANVLTF. CDR3 nucleotides: TGTGCCAGCAGTGACTCTAGCCTCTCTGGGGCCAACGTCCTGACTTTC.

This clone was seen only a few times. The chain is built from TRBV7-8 and TRBJ2-7, with D unresolved. Germline V lookup: CDR1 SGHVS, CDR2 FQNEAQ. Trimming took off 1 base at V and 0 bases at J, with 4 bases between the two ends. This CDR3 comprises 13 residues. CDR3 sequence reads: CASSLESSYEQYF. Written as DNA, the CDR3 is TGTGCCAGCAGCTTAGAGAGCTCCTACGAGCAGTACTTC.

Comment on this clone: Other DNA sequences of this sample code for an identical CDR3. The V and J genes are TRBV5-1 and TRBJ2-2, with a weak D call TRBD1 (5 bases). Germline CDR1 SGHRS, CDR2 YFSETQ. This CDR3 is 14 amino acids long. Trimming took off 3 bases at V and 2 bases at J, with 8 bases between the two ends. The CDR3 spells CASSSQGNTGELFF. For the CDR3, the DNA is TGCGCCAGCAGCTCGCAGGGTAACACCGGGGAGCTGTTTTTT.

This rearrangement joins TRBV30 to TRBJ1-5; 7 bases are a match to TRBD1. J was trimmed by 1 base and V by 3 bases; bases with no gene match: 0. Germline CDR1 GTSNPN, CDR2 SVGIG (reference sequence). CDR3 length equals 13 residues. In nucleotides, the CDR3 is TGTGCCTGGAGCAGGGGGAGCAATCAGCCCCAGCATTTT. It is translated as CAWSRGSNQPQHF.

V and J are TRBV5-1 and TRBJ2-3; 7 bases match TRBD2. The CDR3 covers 13 residues. With 3 bases clipped from V and 4 bases from J, the junction kept 2 bases outside the gene matches. Germline CDR1 SGHRS, CDR2 YFSETQ. The CDR3 loop reads CASSWDYSDTQYF. CDR3 coding DNA: TGCGCCAGCAGCTGGGACTACTCAGATACGCAGTATTTT.

The chain joins TRBV6-1 to TRBJ1-2, with 7 positions matching TRBD1. The CDR3 length is 15 residues. V shed 7 bases, J shed 1 base, and the junction held 9 bases outside the gene matches. CDR1 is MNHNS and CDR2 is SASEGT in the germline V gene. The CDR3 sequence: CASKRQGVLNYGYTF. In DNA form, the CDR3 reads TGTGCCAGCAAAAGACAGGGCGTTCTTAACTATGGCTACACCTTC.

V usage is TRBV5-4 and J usage is TRBJ2-7; 11 nucleotides line up with TRBD2. Trimming took 2 bases from V and 6 from J; bases not matched to a gene: 7. In germline, CDR1 is SGHNT, CDR2 YYREEE (reference sequence). The CDR3 loop spans 15 amino acids. CDR3 sequence: CASSLNSGGASEQYF. The CDR3 DNA is TGTGCCAGCAGCTTAAATAGCGGGGGGGCGTCCGAGCAGTACTTC.

The CDR3 nucleotides read TGCGCCAGCAATGGAGGACGGTCTAATGAAAAACTGTTTTTT. It encodes CASNGGRSNEKLFF. This chain connects TRBV5-1 to TRBJ1-4; unclear D gene. Germline CDR1 reads SGHRS; CDR2 reads YFSETQ. V gave up 6 bases and J gave up 3 bases, with 12 bases separating them. CDR3 length equals 14 residues.

This clone was seen a handful of times. The V and J genes are TRBV15 and TRBJ2-7; TRBD2 aligns across 8 bases. Germline V gene sequence: CDR1 LNHNV, CDR2 YYDKDF (reference sequence). The CDR3 is 15 amino acids. The J segment lost 3 bases and the V segment lost 3 bases, leaving 7 bases of the junction unmatched. The CDR3 sequence is CATSSRSSGSYEQYF. For the CDR3, the DNA is TGTGCCACCAGCAGCAGATCCAGCGGGAGCTACGAGCAGTACTTC.

This clone has just a few counts. V is TRBV7-6 and J is TRBJ2-1; D gene unclear. Germline CDR1 reads SGHVS; CDR2 reads FNYEAQ. Trimming removed 1 base at V and 9 bases at J, with 10 bases between. This CDR3 has 13 amino acids. The CDR3 DNA sequence: TGTGCCAGCAGCTTAGTTGGAGTTGGTGAGCAGTTCTTC. Its protein product is CASSLVGVGEQFF. The full variable domain, rest sourced from reference TRBV7-6 and TRBJ2-1, is GAGVSQSPRYKVTKRGQDVALRCDPISGHVSLYWYRQALGQGPEFLTYFNYEAQQDKSGLPNDRFSAERPEGSISTLTIQRTEQRDSAMYRCASSLVGVGEQFFGPGTRLTVL.

The rearrangement links TRBV2 to TRBJ2-4; a possible D gene is TRBD1 (8 bases). CDR1 and CDR2 (germline): SNHLY, FYNNEI. CDR3 length equals 15 residues. V was shortened by 4 bases and J by 11 bases, with 21 bases between the two germline ends. CDR3 protein: CASSGGQGRGGVQYF. DNA for the CDR3: TGTGCCAGCAGTGGCGGACAGGGAAGGGGAGGGGTTCAGTACTTC.

A few counts support this clone. V usage is TRBV5-4 and J usage is TRBJ1-2; D possibly corresponds to TRBD1 (6 bases). V lost 0 bases and J lost 2, with 8 bases in between. CDR1 and CDR2 (germline): SGHNT, YYREEE (reference sequence). This CDR3 region has 14 residues. DNA for the CDR3: TGTGCCAGCAGCTTGGACAGGGCAAACTATGGCTACACCTTC. Translated: CASSLDRANYGYTF.

The J gene is TRBJ2-7, the V gene TRBV19; D is perhaps TRBD1 (6 bases). V lost 2 bases, J lost 1 base, and 15 bases lay in between. Germline CDR1 and CDR2: LNHDA and SQIVND (reference sequence). This CDR3 region has 16 residues. CDR3 sequence reads: CASSISLGTLSYEQYF. DNA of the CDR3: TGTGCCAGTAGTATATCTCTGGGGACACTTTCCTACGAGCAGTACTTC.